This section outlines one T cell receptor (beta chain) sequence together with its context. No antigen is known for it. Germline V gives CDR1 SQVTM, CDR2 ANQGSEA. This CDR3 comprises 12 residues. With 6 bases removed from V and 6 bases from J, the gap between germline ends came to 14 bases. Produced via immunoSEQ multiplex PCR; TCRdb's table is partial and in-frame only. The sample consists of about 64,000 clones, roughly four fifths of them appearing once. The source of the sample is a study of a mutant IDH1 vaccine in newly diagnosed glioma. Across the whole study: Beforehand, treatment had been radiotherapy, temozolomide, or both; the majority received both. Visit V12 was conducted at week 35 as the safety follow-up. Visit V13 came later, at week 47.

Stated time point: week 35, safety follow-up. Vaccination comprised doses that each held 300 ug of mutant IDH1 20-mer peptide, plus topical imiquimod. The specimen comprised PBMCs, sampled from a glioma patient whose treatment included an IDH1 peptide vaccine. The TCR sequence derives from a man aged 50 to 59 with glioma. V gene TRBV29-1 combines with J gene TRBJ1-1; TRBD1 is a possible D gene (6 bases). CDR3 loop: CSVWTDTAEAFF. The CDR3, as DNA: TGCAGCGTGTGGACAGACACCGCTGAAGCTTTCTTT.